The 25 T cell receptor beta chains below all came from one sample that was sequenced in a study of tumor and adjacent non-tumor tissue in lung cancer. The template was RNA from unsorted bulk tissue. More than 3 cm separated this lung sample from the edge of the tumor. Three rounds of nested PCR, following a modified ARM-PCR protocol, produced the TCRbeta library. TCRdb fed the multiplex PCR reads into MiXCR, producing one record per CDR3 protein. The sample carries roughly 82,000 distinct CDR3 sequences, more than 75% recorded once. The sample comprised distant non-tumor lung tissue. The receptors derive from a woman in her forties or fifties with non-small cell lung cancer.

As regards this clonotype: Relative to the germline gene, one junction end is altered; a read error may explain this. The chain couples TRBV29-1 to TRBJ2-1, with 7 bases identical to TRBD2. The V gene's germline CDR1 is SQVTM and CDR2 ANQGSEA. The CDR3 has 13 residues. This CDR3 reads CSAKKRDGGEQFF. The CDR3 coding sequence is TGTAGTGCCAAGAAGCGGGATGGAGGTGAGCAGTTCTTC.

On this clonotype itself: The junction departs from the called germline gene at one end, perhaps through a read error. The chain links TRBV12-3 or TRBV12-4 to TRBJ2-3, with D maybe TRBD1 (5 bases). CDR3 size: 15 residues. CDR3 residues: CASTSWQGGTDTQYF. For the CDR3, the DNA is TGTGCCAGCACATCATGGCAGGGTGGCACAGATACGCAGTATTTC.

For this clonotype: One junction end disagrees with the germline gene, perhaps due to a read error. The CDR3 DNA reads TGCAGCGTGGCCCCAAGAGGGACAGTTGGAAACACTCAGTACTTC. As protein: CSVAPRGTVGNTQYF. The chain combines TRBV29-1 with TRBJ2-4; TRBD1 matches at 7 bases. The CDR3 has 15 residues. Germline V gene sequence: CDR1 SQVTM, CDR2 ANQGSEA.

In the case of this clonotype: Germline is not matched at one junction end, which may reflect a read error. V gene TRBV4-1 combines with J gene TRBJ1-5, with 7 bases matching TRBD1. The CDR3 is 14 residues long. Germline values: CDR1 MGHRA, CDR2 YSYEKL. The CDR3 is CASNQRDSNQPQHF. CDR3 nucleotides: TGCGCCAGCAACCAGCGGGACAGCAATCAGCCTCAGCATTTT.

The chain joins TRBV4-2 to TRBJ2-3; unclear D gene. The germline V and J ends were trimmed by 4 bases and 0 bases, with 14 bases remaining between them. CDR1 and CDR2 (germline): LGHNA, YNFKEQ. The CDR3 runs to 16 residues. The CDR3 nucleotides are TGTGCCAGCAGCCCAGCACGCAAGGAGAGCACAGATACGCAGTATTTT. This sequence encodes CASSPARKESTDTQYF.

With respect to this clonotype: A junction end diverges from the germline sequence, so it may reflect a read error. The V and J genes are TRBV29-1 and TRBJ2-1, with 7 bases that match TRBD2. The CDR3 sequence is 13 residues long. Germline loops: CDR1 SQVTM, CDR2 ANQGSEA. The CDR3 sequence: CSVAGGDYNGQFF. The DNA of the CDR3 is TGCAGCGTTGCTGGCGGGGACTACAATGGGCAGTTCTTC.

On this clonotype itself: An end of the junction does not agree with germline; a read error may underlie this. The chain uses TRBV11-2 and TRBJ2-7; the D gene could be TRBD1 or TRBD2 (5 bases each). Germline CDR1 SGHAT, CDR2 FQNNGV. The CDR3 extends over 14 amino acids. DNA for the CDR3: TGTGCCAGCAGCTTAGAACGGGGCTCCTACGGGCAGTACTTC. Amino acids: CASSLERGSYGQYF.

In this sample, this clonotype turned up many times. The chain employs TRBV5-1 and TRBJ1-6; no clear D. Trimming removed 4 bases from V and 5 bases from J, with 7 bases in between. Germline V CDR1 and CDR2: SGHRS, YFSETQ. The CDR3 is 13 amino acids. This CDR3 reads CASSVDDNSPLHF. DNA for the CDR3: TGCGCCAGCAGCGTGGATGATAATTCACCCCTCCACTTT. Full variable domain (remainder filled in from reference TRBV5-1 and TRBJ1-6): KAGVTQTPRYLIKTRGQQVTLSCSPISGHRSVSWYQQTPGQGLQFLFEYFSETQRNKGNFPGRFSGRQFSNSRSEMNVSTLELGDSALYLCASSVDDNSPLHFGNGTRLTVT.

On this clonotype: A read error may produce the germline difference seen at one junction end. The chain carries TRBV6-1 and TRBJ2-1; no clear D. The germline V gene encodes CDR1 MNHNS and CDR2 SASEGT. The CDR3 contains 17 residues. CDR3 DNA: TGTGTCAGCGATCCCCAGCTGCTGGCGCGCTCATACAATGAGCAGTTCTTC. Its translation: CVSDPQLLARSYNEQFF.

The chain carries TRBV6-1 and TRBJ1-5; 7 bases map to TRBD1. The CDR3 spans 16 residues. V dropped 7 bases and J dropped 3; count of bases not matched to a gene: 12. CDR1 and CDR2 (germline): MNHNS, SASEGT. The CDR3 loop is CASNHILTGNNQPQHF. For the CDR3, the DNA is TGTGCCAGCAATCACATACTGACAGGGAACAATCAGCCCCAGCATTTT.

As to this clonotype: At one end the junction does not follow the germline gene, possibly because of a read error. The CDR3 protein is CASSFLENKDTQYF. The CDR3 region has the DNA TGTGCCAGCAGCTTTCTAGAGAACAAAGATACACAGTATTTT. The chain is built from TRBV5-5 and TRBJ2-3; D is undetermined. Germline lookup yields CDR1 SGHKS and CDR2 YYEKEE (reference sequence). The CDR3 covers 14 residues.

The chain couples TRBV12-3 or TRBV12-4 to TRBJ1-2; TRBD1 matches 7 bases. The CDR3 loop spans 13 amino acids. Germline trimming cut 9 bases from V and 6 bases from J; bases unmatched to any gene: 10. CDR3: CASSPGDSDGYTF. DNA for the CDR3: TGTGCCAGTAGTCCGGGGGACAGCGATGGCTACACCTTC.

In the case of this clonotype: The junction departs from germline at one end; a sequencing error may be responsible. The genes are TRBV6-6 and TRBJ2-1; 8 bases agree with TRBD2. This CDR3 is 17 amino acids long. Germline V CDR1 and CDR2: MNHNY, SVGAGI (reference sequence). DNA for the CDR3: TGTGCCAGTAGTTACTCTGATCCTAGCGGGCAGTACGATGAGCAGTTCTTC. Translated: CASSYSDPSGQYDEQFF.

Worth noting for this clonotype: The junction differs from germline at one of its ends, possibly a read error. This sequence joins TRBV6-1 and TRBJ2-6; TRBD2 agrees at 9 bases. This CDR3 has 16 amino acids. Germline lookup yields CDR1 MNHNS and CDR2 SASEGT. The CDR3 DNA reads TGTACCAGCGGGGGGACCGGTTTGTTCGGGGCCAACGTCCTGACTTTC. Encoded protein: CTSGGTGLFGANVLTF.

With regard to this clonotype: Since a much larger clone is just one base distant, this may be a read error. V and J are TRBV11-2 and TRBJ2-5; D uncertain. Germline CDR1 is SGHAT and CDR2 is FQNNGV. V lost 5 bases and J 7 bases, leaving 17 bases between the germline ends. The CDR3 extends over 14 amino acids. This chain's CDR3 is CASSPMVGVGTQYF. DNA of the CDR3: TGTGCCAGCAGCCCTATGGTGGGCGTGGGGACCCAGTACTTC.

As to this clonotype: The junction differs from germline at one of its ends, possibly a read error. The rearrangement links TRBV12-3 or TRBV12-4 to TRBJ2-1; 9 nucleotides agree with TRBD2. The CDR3 totals 15 residues. The chain's CDR3 is CANSLGLAGYNEQLF. CDR3 nucleotide sequence: TGTGCCAACAGTTTAGGGCTAGCGGGATACAATGAGCAGTTATTC.

In regard to this clonotype: An end of the junction differs from the germline gene, which may be a read error. The chain has TRBV29-1 and TRBJ2-2, with 11 positions matching TRBD2. Germline V gives CDR1 SQVTM, CDR2 ANQGSEA. The CDR3 totals 16 residues. The CDR3 here is CSVKPLAGGRSGELFF. The CDR3 DNA reads as TGTAGCGTCAAACCTCTAGCGGGAGGACGATCCGGGGAGCTGTTTTTT.

The rearrangement links TRBV29-1 to TRBJ2-3, with D perhaps TRBD1 (6 bases). There are 15 residues in the CDR3. Germline CDR1 SQVTM, CDR2 ANQGSEA. In DNA, the CDR3 is TGCAGTGTAGAGATCCGGGACAAGGGGCGGGATACGCAGTATTTT. Protein product: CSVEIRDKGRDTQYF.

This chain uses TRBV14 with TRBJ2-1, with 7 bases identical to TRBD2. Germline V CDR1 and CDR2: SGHDN, FVKESK. The CDR3 totals 15 residues. Losses at the gene ends were 4 bases for V and 11 bases for J; bases not matched to a gene: 14. DNA for the CDR3: TGTGCCAGCAGCCGAAGGGAAGGGAGGGTCCATAAGCAGTTCTTC. Amino acids: CASSRREGRVHKQFF.

Ten or more counts support this clonotype. This chain uses TRBV10-3 with TRBJ1-5; 9 bases map to TRBD1. From germline, CDR1 is ENHRY and CDR2 SYGVKD. V was clipped by 7 bases and J by 5 bases; unmatched bases: 6. This CDR3 comprises 14 residues. The CDR3 spells CAINRQGVDQPQHF. CDR3 nucleotides: TGTGCCATCAATAGACAGGGGGTTGATCAGCCCCAGCATTTT.

This clonotype turned up a few times. A read error is possible here, since a much larger clone lies one base away. V gene TRBV20-1 combines with J gene TRBJ1-4; D is uncertain. The CDR3 consists of 15 residues. Germline lookup yields CDR1 DFQATT and CDR2 SNEGSKA (reference sequence). Trimming stripped 3 bases from V and 6 bases from J, with 17 bases between. CDR3 region: CSARRQPTNDEKLFF. The CDR3 DNA follows: TGCAGTGCTAGGCGGCAGCCAACTAATGATGAAAAACTGTTTTTT.

For this clonotype: A much larger clone differs from this one at a single base, so this may be a read error. The chain is built from TRBV5-1 and TRBJ2-3; 7 nucleotides agree with TRBD1. CDR1 and CDR2 from the germline V gene are SGHRS and YFSETQ. This CDR3 has 14 amino acids. J gave up 2 bases and V 4 bases, and 4 bases lay outside the gene matches. CDR3 amino acids: CASSLGQPTDTQYF. CDR3 nucleotide sequence: TGCGCCAGCAGCCTGGGACAGCCCACAGATACGCAGTATTTT.

This clonotype was observed a single time. This is likely a read error, given that the CDR3 carries no conserved phenylalanine or tryptophan at its end. The chain carries TRBV29-1 and TRBJ1-1; TRBD1 is a possible D gene (5 bases). This CDR3 is built from 16 residues. V lost 7 bases, J lost 6 bases, and 27 bases lay in between. Per the germline V gene, CDR1 is SQVTM and CDR2 is ANQGSEA. The CDR3 sequence is CSGEGTPTALDAEAFS. The CDR3 DNA follows: TGCAGCGGTGAGGGGACCCCGACCGCTTTAGACGCTGAAGCTTTCTCT.

Remarks on this clonotype: A junction boundary mismatches the germline segment, possibly from a read error. The V call is TRBV6-5, the J call TRBJ2-1; 9 nucleotides match TRBD2. The CDR3 runs 17 residues. Per the germline V gene, CDR1 is MNHEY and CDR2 is SVGAGI. The DNA of the CDR3 is TGTCCCAGCAGGCACGCCTCGGGGCGGGGGGGAGACAGTGAGCAGTTATTC. Translated: CPSRHASGRGGDSEQLF.

A note on this clonotype: The CDR3 does not close with the conserved phenylalanine or tryptophan, likely indicating a read error. No DNA is shown, since the ends of the CDR3 on it are uncertain; the CDR3 is the one TCRdb lists. This sequence joins TRBV6-2 or TRBV6-3 and TRBJ2-7. In germline, CDR1 is MNHEY, CDR2 SVGEGT. The length of the CDR3 is 12 amino acids, counting both ends. Here the CDR3 reads CASSPLTYEQYL.